The T cell receptor beta chain under discussion was sequenced for a study of cytotoxic CD8 clonotypes in ibrutinib-treated CLL. Study in general: Over 9 relapsed/refractory, some 14 treatment-naive; some 18 IGHV unmutated. Notes on the study in general: Public clonotypes proved infrequent, and on treatment they shrank or remained steady.

The source of approximately 1.9 micrograms of genomic DNA for TCR beta libraries was cryopreserved PBMCs. Clones were read by immunoSEQ multiplex PCR, and TCRdb kept only the in-frame ones, dropping some. The sample carries roughly 130,000 clones, more than 85% recorded once. There are 15 residues in the CDR3. The germline CDR1 and CDR2 sequences are LGHNT and FRNRAP. With 6 bases clipped from V and 7 bases from J, the junction kept 8 bases outside the gene matches. This clone has only one observation. The target antigen is unknown. The clonotype was recovered from a human donor with chronic lymphocytic leukemia. The sample consisted of PBMCs, taken after 12 months of ibrutinib treatment. V gene TRBV12-5 combines with J gene TRBJ2-1; 11 positions match TRBD1. The CDR3 loop reads CASGPGQGVMNEQFF. Written as DNA, the CDR3 is TGTGCTAGTGGCCCGGGACAGGGGGTTATGAATGAGCAGTTCTTC.